A single sample gave rise to the 32 T cell receptor beta chains below, sequenced in a study of cytomegalovirus exposure and HLA in healthy donors. Researchers ran the PCR with 60 Vbeta and 13 Jbeta primers. Sequencing was performed with immunoSEQ multiplex PCR; in TCRdb, only in-frame clones are kept and a portion is missing. The repertoire holds 150,000 to 200,000 clones, with 80% as singletons. Specimen: PBMCs. These receptors all stem from a woman aged 40 to 49 in good health and CMV-seronegative.

The rearrangement links TRBV19 to TRBJ1-5; D might be TRBD1 (6 bases). Germline CDR1 LNHDA, CDR2 SQIVND (reference sequence). CDR3 length: 15 residues. With 2 bases removed from V and 4 bases from J, the gap between germline ends came to 12 bases. CDR3: CASSITGFGNQPQHF. As DNA, the CDR3 is TGTGCCAGTAGTATAACAGGGTTCGGGAATCAGCCCCAGCATTTT.

This chain connects TRBV25-1 to TRBJ2-7; D gene ambiguous. The germline gives CDR1 MGHDK, CDR2 SYGVNS. V was pared by 1 base and J by 0 bases, with 10 bases between. This CDR3 region has 15 residues. This CDR3 is CASSEFAGFSYEQYF. CDR3 in DNA: TGTGCCAGCAGTGAATTCGCCGGGTTCTCCTACGAGCAGTACTTC.

The chain carries TRBV29-1 and TRBJ1-2; 7 positions agree with TRBD1. The CDR3 runs to 13 residues. CDR1 and CDR2 from the germline V gene are SQVTM and ANQGSEA. J was trimmed by 4 bases and V by 6 bases; bases with no gene match: 8. This CDR3 reads CSVTTGSAYGYTF. The CDR3, as DNA: TGCAGCGTAACGACAGGGTCAGCCTATGGCTACACCTTC.

The chain links TRBV7-2 to TRBJ1-1, with 10 bases aligning to TRBD1. Germline lookup yields CDR1 SGHTA and CDR2 FQGNSA. The CDR3 contains 16 residues. The junction had 6 bases not matched to a gene; V was cut back by 4 bases and J by 1 base. CDR3 sequence reads: CASSSDRGHRNTEAFF. The CDR3 DNA sequence: TGTGCCAGCAGCTCCGACAGGGGGCACCGGAACACTGAAGCTTTCTTT.

The rearrangement links TRBV6-5 to TRBJ2-7, with D possibly being TRBD2 (6 bases). The CDR3 consists of 13 residues. V shed 5 bases and J shed 0 bases, with 8 bases lying between them. Per germline, CDR1 MNHEY and CDR2 SVGAGI. The CDR3 spells CASSETSSYEQYF. The CDR3 DNA sequence: TGTGCCAGCAGTGAGACTAGCTCCTACGAGCAGTACTTC.

The chain joins TRBV10-2 to TRBJ2-1, with D perhaps TRBD1 (5 bases). This CDR3 spans 12 amino acids. The germline CDR1 and CDR2 sequences are WSHSY and SAAADI. Deletions cut 6 bases from V and 10 bases from J, with 13 bases between. CDR3: CASRDLSGEQFF. Written as DNA, the CDR3 is TGCGCCAGCAGGGATTTGTCAGGGGAGCAGTTCTTC.

This clone was found once. The chain employs TRBV5-1 and TRBJ2-3; D might be TRBD1 (5 bases). Trimming stripped 4 bases from V and 0 bases from J, with 15 bases between. The CDR3 is 16 amino acids. Germline V lookup: CDR1 SGHRS, CDR2 YFSETQ. CDR3 amino acids: CASSQGVSASTDTQYF. The CDR3 DNA reads as TGCGCCAGCAGCCAAGGGGTTTCGGCTAGCACAGATACGCAGTATTTT. The whole variable domain, filled in from reference TRBV5-1 and TRBJ2-3, reads KAGVTQTPRYLIKTRGQQVTLSCSPISGHRSVSWYQQTPGQGLQFLFEYFSETQRNKGNFPGRFSGRQFSNSRSEMNVSTLELGDSALYLCASSQGVSASTDTQYFGPGTRLTVL.

This sequence joins TRBV6-5 and TRBJ2-5, with D maybe TRBD1 (5 bases). This CDR3 is built from 15 residues. Germline lookup yields CDR1 MNHEY and CDR2 SVGAGI. Trimming left V 8 bases short and J 3 bases short, with 19 bases between. CDR3 nucleotide sequence: TGTGCCAGCGCTATGATCACAAGGACAAAAGAGACCCAGTACTTC. Amino acids: CASAMITRTKETQYF.

The CDR3 region has the DNA TGTGCCATCAGAGCGGGAGAATACAATCCTGGGGCCAACGTCCTGACTTTC. Amino acids: CAIRAGEYNPGANVLTF. The rearrangement uses TRBV10-3 and TRBJ2-6, with 8 positions matching TRBD2. The CDR3 runs to 17 residues. The germline V gene encodes CDR1 ENHRY and CDR2 SYGVKD. V trimming: 6 bases; J trimming: 2 bases; junction bases outside the gene matches: 9.

The chain couples TRBV6-6 to TRBJ2-3; D not resolved. The V gene's germline CDR1 is MNHNY and CDR2 SVGAGI (reference sequence). This CDR3 contains 13 residues. Deletions cut 6 bases from V and 6 bases from J, with 13 bases between. CDR3 loop: CASSPSESDTQYF. In nucleotides, the CDR3 is TGTGCCAGCAGCCCCAGCGAATCCGATACGCAGTATTTT.

Regarding this clone: Sequence at one end of the junction differs from germline and may be a read error. The chain links TRBV7-9 to TRBJ1-4; D is ambiguous. This CDR3 contains 19 residues. Germline V gene lookup returns CDR1 SEHNR and CDR2 FQNEAQ (reference sequence). The CDR3 reads CSSSLGAVKPSTTNEKLFF. The DNA of the CDR3 is TGTTCCAGCAGCTTAGGAGCCGTTAAACCCTCAACAACTAATGAAAAACTGTTTTTT.

V gene TRBV7-2 combines with J gene TRBJ2-3; 9 positions agree with TRBD2. Germline V gene lookup returns CDR1 SGHTA and CDR2 FQGNSA. The trim removed 5 bases at V and 0 bases at J, leaving 9 bases unmatched. CDR3 length: 17 amino acids. The CDR3 reads CASSPLGAGGSTDTQYF. The CDR3 region has the DNA TGTGCCAGCAGCCCCTTGGGAGCGGGAGGCAGCACAGATACGCAGTATTTT.

The chain carries TRBV6-6 and TRBJ2-1; 11 bases line up with TRBD2. J was trimmed by 4 bases and V by 8 bases; bases with no gene match: 4. The germline V gene has CDR1 MNHNY and CDR2 SVGAGI (reference sequence). CDR3 length: 14 amino acids. The CDR3 coding sequence is TGTGCCAGCGGTAGCGGGAGGGGTTACAATGAGCAGTTCTTC. It encodes CASGSGRGYNEQFF.

V usage is TRBV7-8 and J usage is TRBJ2-5, with 10 bases identical to TRBD2. Per germline, CDR1 SGHVS and CDR2 FQNEAQ. This CDR3 has 17 residues. Trimming took 5 bases from V and 2 from J; bases not matched to a gene: 11. CDR3 bases: TGTGCCAGCAGCCCACCCCCGGGACTAGCGATTCAAGAGACCCAGTACTTC. It yields the protein CASSPPPGLAIQETQYF. Variable domain in full (rest from reference TRBV7-8 and TRBJ2-5): GAGVSQSPRYKVAKRGQDVALRCDPISGHVSLFWYQQALGQGPEFLTYFQNEAQLDKSGLPSDRFFAERPEGSVSTLKIQRTQQEDSAVYLCASSPPPGLAIQETQYFGPGTRLLVL.

This chain links TRBV30 with TRBJ1-1, with D maybe TRBD1 (6 bases). The CDR3 has 13 residues. Germline loops: CDR1 GTSNPN, CDR2 SVGIG (reference sequence). Trimming stripped 3 bases from V and 3 bases from J, with 11 bases between. This chain's CDR3 is CAWRRGLDTEAFF. CDR3 nucleotides: TGTGCCTGGAGAAGGGGGTTGGACACTGAAGCTTTCTTT.

The V call is TRBV6-4, the J call TRBJ2-1; no clear D. Trimming cost V 0 bases and J 1 base, with 10 bases left between them. Germline V gene data show CDR1 as MRHNA and CDR2 as SNTAGT. CDR3 size: 16 residues. The CDR3 reads CASSDSRSKSYNEQFF. The CDR3, as DNA: TGTGCCAGCAGTGACTCTAGGAGCAAGTCCTACAATGAGCAGTTCTTC.

The chain uses TRBV15 and TRBJ1-2; maybe TRBD1 (5 bases). The germline CDR1 and CDR2 sequences are LNHNV and YYDKDF (reference sequence). The V gene lost 0 bases and the J gene lost 4 bases, with 15 bases spanning the gap. The CDR3 consists of 16 residues. The DNA of the CDR3 is TGTGCCACCAGCAGAGATGCGGCCCCAGGGATCTATGGCTACACCTTC. Protein: CATSRDAAPGIYGYTF.

The J gene is TRBJ2-1, the V gene TRBV29-1; a possible D gene is TRBD2 (5 bases). Trimming stripped 4 bases from V and 3 bases from J, with 13 bases between. CDR3 size: 14 residues. The germline V gene has CDR1 SQVTM and CDR2 ANQGSEA. The CDR3 reads CSVGGSLVYNEQFF. The CDR3 DNA sequence: TGCAGCGTTGGAGGGTCACTAGTCTACAATGAGCAGTTCTTC.

The DNA for the CDR3 is TGTGCCAGCAGTTACTCAAGACAGGCCTACGAGCAGTACTTC. It yields the protein CASSYSRQAYEQYF. V is TRBV6-5 and J is TRBJ2-7; tentatively, D is TRBD1 (6 bases). The CDR3 has 14 residues. CDR1 MNHEY and CDR2 SVGAGI come from the germline V gene. V lost 0 bases and J lost 2, with 8 bases in between.

The CDR3 coding sequence is TGTGCCAGCAGTGATGGGCTTGGATCTACTGAAGCTTTCTTT. Protein: CASSDGLGSTEAFF. The chain links TRBV6-1 to TRBJ1-1; D is unclear. The CDR3 length is 14 residues. V gave up 3 bases and J gave up 5 bases, with 13 bases separating them. Germline V gene lookup returns CDR1 MNHNS and CDR2 SASEGT.

V usage is TRBV15 and J usage is TRBJ1-6, with D possibly being TRBD1 (5 bases). The CDR3 covers 14 residues. The germline V and J ends were trimmed by 0 bases and 10 bases, with 10 bases remaining between them. From germline, CDR1 is LNHNV and CDR2 YYDKDF (reference sequence). Written as DNA, the CDR3 is TGTGCCACCAGCAGAGACAGGGAATTATCACCCCTCCACTTT. Translated: CATSRDRELSPLHF. Complete variable domain (other parts from reference TRBV15 and TRBJ1-6): DAMVIQNPRYQVTQFGKPVTLSCSQTLNHNVMYWYQQKSSQAPKLLFHYYDKDFNNEADTPDNFQSRRPNTSFCFLDIRSPGLGDTAMYLCATSRDRELSPLHFGNGTRLTVT.

The chain joins TRBV23-1 to TRBJ2-7; 10 nucleotides agree with TRBD1. TRBV23-1 is an open reading frame, and its role is uncertain. This CDR3 has 16 residues. Unmatched junction bases numbered 9, after V lost 2 bases and J lost 5 bases. The CDR3 DNA reads TGCGCCAGCAGTCAAATGACAGGGGGCGAAAGGAACGAGCAGTACTTC. Protein: CASSQMTGGERNEQYF.

V gene TRBV28 combines with J gene TRBJ2-1; 11 positions match TRBD2. Germline loops: CDR1 MDHEN, CDR2 SYDVKM. This CDR3 is 19 amino acids long. The ends lost 5 bases at V and 4 bases at J; junction bases unmatched: 16. The CDR3 here is CASSLRSGRALEEYNEQFF. The CDR3 coding sequence is TGTGCCAGCAGTCTACGTAGCGGGAGGGCCCTCGAGGAGTACAATGAGCAGTTCTTC.

The V gene is TRBV7-9, the J gene TRBJ1-6; 9 nucleotides match TRBD1. Germline CDR1 is SEHNR and CDR2 is FQNEAQ (reference sequence). The CDR3 consists of 15 residues. V shed 3 bases, J shed 5 bases, and the junction held 2 bases outside the gene matches. The CDR3: CASSLDRGDNSPLHF. The CDR3 coding sequence is TGTGCCAGCAGCTTGGACAGGGGCGATAATTCACCCCTCCACTTT.

This clone was detected only a few times. CDR3 bases: TGTGCCAGCAGCTTAGATCCAGGGTCCTACGAGCAGTACTTC. Translating gives CASSLDPGSYEQYF. The chain recombines TRBV7-3 with TRBJ2-7; a possible D gene is TRBD1 (5 bases). Trimming pared 2 bases from V and 1 base from J, leaving 9 bases between. CDR3 length equals 14 residues. CDR1 is SGHTA, CDR2 FQGTGA, per germline.

As for this clone: A read error may account for a junction end that differs from germline. This chain links TRBV7-7 with TRBJ2-7; D is uncertain. Germline V gives CDR1 SSHAT, CDR2 FNYEAQ (reference sequence). The CDR3 extends over 14 amino acids. The CDR3 is CASSHDMSSYEQYF. The CDR3 nucleotides read TGTGCTAGCAGCCACGACATGAGCTCCTACGAGCAGTACTTC.

The rearrangement links TRBV9 to TRBJ1-1; the D gene is possibly TRBD1 (5 bases). Germline CDR1 reads SGDLS; CDR2 reads YYNGEE. V was trimmed by 2 bases and J by 1 base, leaving 9 bases between them. CDR3 size: 14 residues. In DNA form, the CDR3 reads TGTGCCAGCAGCGTTGACAGCACGAACACTGAAGCTTTCTTT. This encodes CASSVDSTNTEAFF.

The chain uses TRBV10-2 and TRBJ2-7; 7 bases match TRBD1. The germline CDR1 and CDR2 sequences are WSHSY and SAAADI. This CDR3 spans 12 amino acids. V dropped 4 bases and J dropped 3; count of bases not matched to a gene: 0. CDR3 nucleotides: TGCGCCAGCAGTGGGACAGGCTACGAGCAGTACTTC. It is translated as CASSGTGYEQYF.

The gene calls are TRBV28 and TRBJ2-7; a possible D gene is TRBD2 (5 bases). V was clipped by 2 bases and J by 6 bases, with 8 bases between them. From germline, CDR1 is MDHEN and CDR2 SYDVKM. The CDR3 is 12 amino acids. The CDR3 DNA follows: TGTGCCAGCAGTTTAAGAGGGTCCGAGCAGTACTTC. It encodes CASSLRGSEQYF. Full variable domain (remainder filled in from reference TRBV28 and TRBJ2-7): DVKVTQSSRYLVKRTGEKVFLECVQDMDHENMFWYRQDPGLGLRLIYFSYDVKMKEKGDIPEGYSVSREKKERFSLILESASTNQTSMYLCASSLRGSEQYFGPGTRLTVT.

The V and J genes are TRBV2 and TRBJ2-3, with 8 bases that match TRBD1. The V gene's germline CDR1 is SNHLY and CDR2 FYNNEI. This CDR3 comprises 15 residues. J lost 0 bases, V lost 6 bases, and 5 bases had no gene match. The CDR3: CASRKGQASTDTQYF. The CDR3 DNA is TGTGCCAGCAGAAAGGGACAGGCCAGCACAGATACGCAGTATTTT.

V and J are TRBV10-3 and TRBJ1-2, with TRBD1 matching over 7 bases. Germline V lookup: CDR1 ENHRY, CDR2 SYGVKD. The CDR3 has 12 residues. The trim removed 4 bases at V and 6 bases at J, leaving 2 bases unmatched. CDR3: CAISGTGDGYTF. For the CDR3, the DNA is TGTGCCATCAGTGGAACAGGGGATGGCTACACCTTC.

V and J are TRBV30 and TRBJ2-5; 8 bases map to TRBD2. In germline, CDR1 is GTSNPN, CDR2 SVGIG (reference sequence). There are 15 residues in the CDR3. The J segment lost 2 bases and the V segment lost 0 bases, leaving 5 bases of the junction unmatched. The CDR3 DNA follows: TGTGCCTGGAGTGTACCCCTAGCGGGTCAAGAGACCCAGTACTTC. This encodes CAWSVPLAGQETQYF.